This T cell receptor beta chain was recovered during a study of radiation and T cells in renal cell carcinoma. Across the whole study: Nephrectomy followed 15 Gy stereotactic body radiation by 4 weeks.

Whole-study results and caveats: Top tumor clonotypes rose in blood 2 weeks post-radiation, then contracted. Without pretreatment biopsies, baseline tumor clonotype presence was undetermined.

Method: immunoSEQ multiplex PCR; TCRdb's copy keeps in-frame clones and lacks some. The sample carries roughly 60,000 clones, just over 75% recorded once. Trimming stripped 5 bases from V and 4 bases from J, with 12 bases between. The V gene's germline CDR1 is MGHDK and CDR2 SYGVNS. CDR3 length: 13 residues. The time point was: blood 2 weeks post-SBRT. Noted treatment: 15 Gy SBRT to primary tumor, nephrectomy 4 weeks later. After SBRT, blood was collected at 2 and 4 weeks, plus baseline. Comment on this clone: The antigen is undetermined.

The genes are TRBV25-1 and TRBJ2-7; D unclear. Specimen: blood, collected from a patient whose treatment included radiotherapy and nephrectomy. The receptor was derived from a man aged 60 to 75 with renal cell carcinoma. CDR3: CASSFHSPYEQYF. As DNA, the CDR3 is TGTGCCAGCAGTTTCCACAGCCCTTACGAGCAGTACTTC.